This T cell receptor beta chain is drawn from a study of blood T cells in healthy people across ages. This clonotype was found a few times. The antigen is unknown. CDR3 length equals 12 residues. The V segment lost 5 bases and the J segment 8 bases; nucleotides outside the gene matches: 2. Germline lookup yields CDR1 MNHEY and CDR2 SVGEGT. It was with a sample-barcoded 5' primer and a J-beta primer mix that a second PCR of roughly 6 to 12 cycles was run. One entry per CDR3 protein results from TCRdb running MiXCR on the 5' RACE reads. The sample contains some 1.5 million distinct CDR3 sequences, roughly 28% of which appear only once. Whole-study findings and limits: The authors considered diversity estimates from one million T cells to be underestimates. Unsorted PBMC material precluded a definitive naive versus antigen-experienced comparison.

The specimen sequenced was blood. The chain combines TRBV6-2 or TRBV6-3 with TRBJ2-1, with TRBD2 matching 8 bases. This clonotype was sampled from a woman between 25 and 40 years old in good health. The chain's CDR3 is CASSRTSHEQFF. The CDR3 coding sequence is TGTGCCAGCAGTCGGACTAGCCATGAGCAGTTCTTC.